This TCR beta chain was found in a study of control samples from healthy donors and cancer patients. Sequenced by immunoSEQ multiplex PCR; TCRdb stores in-frame clones only, minus some. The table lists approximately 100,000 clones, 82% of them singletons. The sample comprised blood. This sequence originates from a man aged 60-69 years in good health.

CDR3 sequence: CASSRGGNNSPLHF. Here the CDR3 DNA reads TGTGCCAGCAGCAGAGGGGGAAATAATTCACCCCTCCACTTT. This sequence joins TRBV14 and TRBJ1-6; D is perhaps TRBD1 (6 bases). Germline V gene data show CDR1 as SGHDN and CDR2 as FVKESK. V lost 5 bases, J lost 5 bases, and 10 bases lay in between. This CDR3 spans 14 amino acids. The full variable domain, its missing parts supplied by reference TRBV14 and TRBJ1-6, is EAGVTQFPSHSVIEKGQTVTLRCDPISGHDNLYWYRRVMGKEIKFLLHFVKESKQDESGMPNNRFLAERTGGTYSTLKVQPAELEDSGVYFCASSRGGNNSPLHFGNGTRLTVT.